This TCR beta chain was recorded in a study of human T cells and chemical hapten exposure. Study background: TCR yields differed between samples (mainly from small differences in pooled library volume).

TCRdb re-called the RACE reads with MiXCR, one entry per CDR3 protein. This table holds 300,000 to 350,000 distinct CDR3 sequences, about 7% found once. Regarding time point: patch test 1, 2 weeks after DPC sensitization. Treatment: therapeutic diphenylcyclopropenone sensitization with weekly scalp DPC. The sequence was obtained from a woman younger than 30 with alopecia areata. Some clones in this sample may be carry-over from other donors' samples. This material consisted of whole blood, taken in connection with sensitization to the hapten diphenylcyclopropenone (DPC).

The CDR3 loop reads CASSARTGAADTQYF. The CDR3 nucleotides are TGTGCCAGCAGCGCCAGGACAGGTGCGGCAGATACGCAGTATTTT. The chain has TRBV9 and TRBJ2-3; 7 bases agree with TRBD1. The V gene's germline CDR1 is SGDLS and CDR2 YYNGEE. Germline trimming cut 3 bases from V and 4 bases from J; bases unmatched to any gene: 8. The CDR3 contains 15 residues.